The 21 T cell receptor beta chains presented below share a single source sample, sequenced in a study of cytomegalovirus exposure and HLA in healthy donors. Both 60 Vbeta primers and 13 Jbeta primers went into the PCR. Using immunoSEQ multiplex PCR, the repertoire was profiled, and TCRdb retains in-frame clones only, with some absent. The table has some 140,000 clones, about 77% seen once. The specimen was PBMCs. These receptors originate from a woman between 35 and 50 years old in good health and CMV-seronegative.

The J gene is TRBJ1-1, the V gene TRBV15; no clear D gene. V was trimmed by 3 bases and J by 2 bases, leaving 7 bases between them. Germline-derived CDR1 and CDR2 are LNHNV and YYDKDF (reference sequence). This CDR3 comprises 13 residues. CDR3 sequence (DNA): TGTGCCACCAGCAGTAGCGAAAACACTGAAGCTTTCTTT. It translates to CATSSSENTEAFF.

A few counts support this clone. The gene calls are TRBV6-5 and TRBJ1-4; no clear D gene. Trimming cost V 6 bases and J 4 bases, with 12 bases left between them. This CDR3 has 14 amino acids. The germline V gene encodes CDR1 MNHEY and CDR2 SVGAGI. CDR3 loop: CASRRTGNNEKLFF. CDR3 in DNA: TGTGCCAGCAGGCGGACTGGTAATAATGAAAAACTGTTTTTT.

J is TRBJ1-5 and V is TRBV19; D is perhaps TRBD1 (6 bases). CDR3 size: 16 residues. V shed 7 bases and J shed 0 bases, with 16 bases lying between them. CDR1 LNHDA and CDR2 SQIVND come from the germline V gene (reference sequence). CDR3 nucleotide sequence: TGTGCCAGTAATATGGACAGACTCCTTAGCAATCAGCCCCAGCATTTT. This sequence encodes CASNMDRLLSNQPQHF.

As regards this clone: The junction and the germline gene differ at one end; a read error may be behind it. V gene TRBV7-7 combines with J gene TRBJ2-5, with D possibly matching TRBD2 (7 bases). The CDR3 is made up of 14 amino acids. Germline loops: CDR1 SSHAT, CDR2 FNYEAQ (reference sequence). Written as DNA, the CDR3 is TGTGCTAGCAGCCGGGACACCGGGGGGCCGGCCCAGTACTTC. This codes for CASSRDTGGPAQYF. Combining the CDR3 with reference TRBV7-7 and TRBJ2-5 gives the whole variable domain GAGVSQSPRYKVTKRGQDVTLRCDPISSHATLYWYQQALGQGPEFLTYFNYEAQPDKSGLPSDRFSAERPEGSISTLTIQRTEQRDSAMYRCASSRDTGGPAQYFGPGTRLLVL.

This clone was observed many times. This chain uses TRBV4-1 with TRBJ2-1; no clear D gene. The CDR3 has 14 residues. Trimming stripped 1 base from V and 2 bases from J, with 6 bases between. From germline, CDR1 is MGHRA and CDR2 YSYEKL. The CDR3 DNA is TGCGCCAGCAGCCAAGGAACTCCCTACAATGAGCAGTTCTTC. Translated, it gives CASSQGTPYNEQFF.

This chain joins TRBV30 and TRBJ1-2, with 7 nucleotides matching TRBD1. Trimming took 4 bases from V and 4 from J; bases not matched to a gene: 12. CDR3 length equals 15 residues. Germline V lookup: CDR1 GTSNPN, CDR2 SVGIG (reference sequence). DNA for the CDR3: TGTGCCTGGATTGCCGACAGGGCTGGGAGCTATGGCTACACCTTC. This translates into CAWIADRAGSYGYTF.

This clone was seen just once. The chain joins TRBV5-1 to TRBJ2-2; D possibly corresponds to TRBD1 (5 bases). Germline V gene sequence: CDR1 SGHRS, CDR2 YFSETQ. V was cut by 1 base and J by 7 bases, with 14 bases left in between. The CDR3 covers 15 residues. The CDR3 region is CASSLIPGSDGELFF. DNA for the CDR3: TGCGCCAGCAGCTTGATTCCAGGGTCGGACGGGGAGCTGTTTTTT.

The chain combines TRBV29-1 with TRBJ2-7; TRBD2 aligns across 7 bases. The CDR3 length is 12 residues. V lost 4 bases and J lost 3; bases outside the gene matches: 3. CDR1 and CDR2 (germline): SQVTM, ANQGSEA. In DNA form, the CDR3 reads TGCAGCGTTGTAGGCGGGAGCTACGAGCAGTACTTC. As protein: CSVVGGSYEQYF.

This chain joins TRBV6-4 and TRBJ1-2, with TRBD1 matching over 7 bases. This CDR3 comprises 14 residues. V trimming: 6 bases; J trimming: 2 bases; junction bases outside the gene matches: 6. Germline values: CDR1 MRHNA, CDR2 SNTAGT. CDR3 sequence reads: CASRGQAGNYGYTF. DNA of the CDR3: TGTGCCAGCAGAGGACAGGCGGGCAACTATGGCTACACCTTC.

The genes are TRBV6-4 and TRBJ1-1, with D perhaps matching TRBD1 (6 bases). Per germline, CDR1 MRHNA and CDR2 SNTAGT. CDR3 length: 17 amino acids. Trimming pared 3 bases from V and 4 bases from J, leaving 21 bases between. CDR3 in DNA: TGTGCCAGCAGTGATTCCCTCGGCAGGGGTGTTAGCACTGAAGCTTTCTTT. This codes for CASSDSLGRGVSTEAFF.

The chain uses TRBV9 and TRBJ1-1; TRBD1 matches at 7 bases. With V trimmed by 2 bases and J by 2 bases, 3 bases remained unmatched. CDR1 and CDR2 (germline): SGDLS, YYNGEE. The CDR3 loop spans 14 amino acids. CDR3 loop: CASSVGTANTEAFF. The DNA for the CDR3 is TGTGCCAGCAGCGTCGGGACAGCAAACACTGAAGCTTTCTTT.

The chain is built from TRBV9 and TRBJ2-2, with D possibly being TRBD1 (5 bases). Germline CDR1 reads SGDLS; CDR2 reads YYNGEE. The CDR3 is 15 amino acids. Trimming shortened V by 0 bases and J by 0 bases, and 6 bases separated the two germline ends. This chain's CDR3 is CASSVAGSNTGELFF. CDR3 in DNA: TGTGCCAGCAGCGTAGCAGGGTCGAACACCGGGGAGCTGTTTTTT.

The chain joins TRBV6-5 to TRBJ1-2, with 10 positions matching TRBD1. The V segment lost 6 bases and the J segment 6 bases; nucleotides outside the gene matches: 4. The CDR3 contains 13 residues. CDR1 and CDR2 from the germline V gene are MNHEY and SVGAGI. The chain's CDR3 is CASRGQGSNGYTF. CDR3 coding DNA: TGTGCCAGCAGGGGACAGGGGAGTAATGGCTACACCTTC.

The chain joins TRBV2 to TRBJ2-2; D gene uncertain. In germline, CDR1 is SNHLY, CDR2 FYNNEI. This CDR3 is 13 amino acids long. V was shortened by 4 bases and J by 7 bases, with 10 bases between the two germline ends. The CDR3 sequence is CASSGLGGGELFF. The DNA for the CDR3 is TGTGCCAGCAGTGGTTTAGGCGGCGGGGAGCTGTTTTTT.

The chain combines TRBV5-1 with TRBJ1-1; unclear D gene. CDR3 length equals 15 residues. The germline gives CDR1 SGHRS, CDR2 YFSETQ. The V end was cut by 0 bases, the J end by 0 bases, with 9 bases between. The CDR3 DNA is TGCGCCAGCAGCTTGGTTGGCTCAATGAACACTGAAGCTTTCTTT. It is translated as CASSLVGSMNTEAFF.

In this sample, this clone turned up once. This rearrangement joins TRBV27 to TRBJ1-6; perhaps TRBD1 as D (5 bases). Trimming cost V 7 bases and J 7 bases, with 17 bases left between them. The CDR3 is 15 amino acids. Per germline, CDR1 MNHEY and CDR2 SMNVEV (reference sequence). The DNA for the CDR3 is TGTGCCAGCACCCTAGGGTGGCAGGGAAATTCACCCCTCCACTTT. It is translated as CASTLGWQGNSPLHF.

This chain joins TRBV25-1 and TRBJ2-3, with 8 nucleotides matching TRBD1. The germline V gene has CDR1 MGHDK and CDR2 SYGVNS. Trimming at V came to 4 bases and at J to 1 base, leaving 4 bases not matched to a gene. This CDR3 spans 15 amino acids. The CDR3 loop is CASSVDRGGTDTQYF. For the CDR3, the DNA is TGTGCCAGCAGTGTAGACAGGGGTGGCACAGATACGCAGTATTTT.

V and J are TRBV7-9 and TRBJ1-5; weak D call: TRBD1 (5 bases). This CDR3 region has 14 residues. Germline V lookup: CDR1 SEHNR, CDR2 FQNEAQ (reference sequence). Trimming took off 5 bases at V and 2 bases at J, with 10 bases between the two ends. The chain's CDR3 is CASSQGLGNQPQHF. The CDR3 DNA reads TGTGCCAGCAGCCAGGGACTGGGCAATCAGCCCCAGCATTTT.

The CDR3 coding sequence is TGTGCCAGCAGTTGGAGCGGGACAGGGTCCTACGAGCAGTACTTC. The encoded protein is CASSWSGTGSYEQYF. The V gene is TRBV27, the J gene TRBJ2-7; TRBD1 aligns across 9 bases. V shed 4 bases, J shed 1 base, and the junction held 5 bases outside the gene matches. CDR3 length: 15 residues. The germline gives CDR1 MNHEY, CDR2 SMNVEV (reference sequence).

CDR3 DNA: TGTGCCAGCAGTGAGAGGACAGCGTCGGAGCAGTACTTC. It codes for CASSERTASEQYF. V and J are TRBV6-6 and TRBJ2-7, with TRBD1 as a possible D gene (6 bases). Germline-derived CDR1 and CDR2 are MNHNY and SVGAGI (reference sequence). There are 13 residues in the CDR3. Trimming removed 5 bases from V and 7 bases from J, with 15 bases in between.

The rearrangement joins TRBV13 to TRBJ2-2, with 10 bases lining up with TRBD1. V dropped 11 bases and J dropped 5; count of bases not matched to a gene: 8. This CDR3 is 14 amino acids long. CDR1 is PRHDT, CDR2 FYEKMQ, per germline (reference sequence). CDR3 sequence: CAWGTGARTGELFF. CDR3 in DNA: TGTGCCTGGGGGACAGGGGCCCGAACCGGGGAGCTGTTTTTT. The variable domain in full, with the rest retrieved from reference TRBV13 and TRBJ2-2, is AAGVIQSPRHLIKEKRETATLKCYPIPRHDTVYWYQQGPGQDPQFLISFYEKMQSDKGSIPDRFSAQQFSDYHSELNMSSLELGDSALYFCAWGTGARTGELFFGEGSRLTVL.